Given below is one T cell receptor beta chain in context. The sample is drawn from a study of CD8+ T cells in alopecia areata. About the study: A 6-month off-drug phase came after tofacitinib, which had lasted 6 to 18 months.

Treatment specified: oral pan-JAK inhibitor, 5-10 mg twice daily. Peripheral blood and lesional scalp punch biopsies came from alopecia areata patients. Sorting of CD4+ and CD8+ T cells was performed on PBMCs. Per the germline V gene, CDR1 is GTSNPN and CDR2 is SVGIG (reference sequence). With 0 bases clipped from V and 5 bases from J, the junction kept 4 bases outside the gene matches. CDR3 length: 16 amino acids. Reverse transcription of extracted RNA yielded cDNA, which provided the sequencing template. Sequenced by immunoSEQ multiplex PCR; TCRdb stores in-frame clones only, minus some. The repertoire holds some 99,000 clones, with 50% to 75% as singletons.

The input for sequencing was CD8+ T cells sorted from blood, taken at week 4, from a patient treated with tofacitinib. The V and J genes are TRBV30 and TRBJ2-3, with 14 nucleotides matching TRBD2. The sequence came from a human donor with alopecia areata. DNA of the CDR3: TGTGCCTGGAGTGTAGGGACTAGCGGGAGTGGAGATACGCAGTATTTT. This translates into CAWSVGTSGSGDTQYF.